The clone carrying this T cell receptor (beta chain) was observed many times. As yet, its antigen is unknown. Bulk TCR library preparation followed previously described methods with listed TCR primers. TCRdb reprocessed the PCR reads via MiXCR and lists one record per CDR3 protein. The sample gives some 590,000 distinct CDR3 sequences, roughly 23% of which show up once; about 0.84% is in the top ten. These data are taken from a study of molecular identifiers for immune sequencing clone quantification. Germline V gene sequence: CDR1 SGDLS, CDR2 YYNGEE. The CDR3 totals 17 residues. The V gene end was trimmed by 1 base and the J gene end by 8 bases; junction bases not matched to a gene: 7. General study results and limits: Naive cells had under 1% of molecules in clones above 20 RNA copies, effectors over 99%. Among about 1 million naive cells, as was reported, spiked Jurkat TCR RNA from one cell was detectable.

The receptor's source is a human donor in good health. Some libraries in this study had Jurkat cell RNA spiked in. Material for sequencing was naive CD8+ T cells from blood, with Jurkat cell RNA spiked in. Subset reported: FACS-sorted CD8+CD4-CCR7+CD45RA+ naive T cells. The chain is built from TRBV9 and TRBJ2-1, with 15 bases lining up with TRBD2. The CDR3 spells CASSVRTSGRAGDEQFF. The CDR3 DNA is TGTGCCAGCAGCGTAAGGACTAGCGGGAGGGCCGGGGATGAGCAGTTCTTC.